The T cell receptor (beta chain) described here comes from a study of blood T cell repertoires in COVID-19. Study as a whole: Acute-phase and convalescent COVID-19 samples originated in the United States, Italy and Spain. T cells, B-cell-depleted T cells, or PBMCs supplied cDNA or gDNA.

Per the original data handling: It was from reference gene primer amplification that nucleated cell counts were estimated. Here immunoSEQ multiplex PCR was the method, and the copy in TCRdb shows in-frame clones only, minus some. Clone size and V and J calls were adopted from that table, with D and trimming inferred from the DNA. The sample gives about 170,000 clones, roughly 82% of which show up once; more than 7.5% is in the top ten. Per germline, CDR1 SGHKS and CDR2 YYEKEE (reference sequence). The junction had 6 bases not matched to a gene; V was cut back by 1 base and J by 7 bases. The CDR3 extends over 15 amino acids.

The chain uses TRBV5-5 and TRBJ2-2; the match to TRBD1 covers 8 bases. The sequence was collected from a woman in her 70s with acute or convalescent COVID-19. The sample taken for sequencing was peripheral blood. This CDR3 reads CASSLTGGLGGELFF. The CDR3 region has the DNA TGTGCCAGCAGCTTGACAGGGGGTTTAGGCGGGGAGCTGTTTTTT.